The TCR beta chain under discussion was sequenced for a study of cytomegalovirus exposure and HLA in healthy donors. Looking at the study overall: An early release of data contained 75 million to 90 million unique TCRs, which came from HLA-typed donors.

Every donor was a healthy person donating bone marrow. PCR amplification relied on 60 Vbeta primers (plus 13 Jbeta primers). TCRdb keeps only in-frame clones here, not all; method: immunoSEQ multiplex PCR. Of about 260,000 clones listed, roughly 70% are singletons. Study-wide points: A later analysis revealed that TCR association rates differed between HLA loci, peaking at DRB1 and bottoming out at HLA-C.

CDR1 MGHDK and CDR2 SYGVNS come from the germline V gene. Trimming took 1 base from V and 8 from J; bases not matched to a gene: 11. The CDR3 contains 17 residues. A remark on this clone: The antigen remains unidentified.

The genes are TRBV25-1 and TRBJ2-1; 10 bases are a match to TRBD2. The sequenced material came from PBMCs. The sequence was collected from a female donor in good health and CMV-seronegative. CDR3 in DNA: TGTGCCAGCAGTGAATGGGGTCTAGCGGGAGTTCGGGATGAGCAGTTCTTC. Translated: CASSEWGLAGVRDEQFF.